The 2 T cell receptor beta chains below all came from one sample that was sequenced in a study of blood T cell repertoires in COVID-19. The table came from immunoSEQ multiplex PCR; TCRdb's copy has only in-frame clones and leaves some out. This sample has roughly 170,000 clones; more than 75% occur once, and the top ten carry over 0.7%. Sample: peripheral blood. These TCRs come from a woman younger than 35 who had recovered from COVID-19.

This clone was observed a handful of times. The chain joins TRBV7-7 to TRBJ2-1, with a weak D call TRBD2 (7 bases). Trimming removed 1 base at V and 10 bases at J, with 17 bases between. CDR1 SSHAT and CDR2 FNYEAQ come from the germline V gene (reference sequence). CDR3 size: 15 residues. CDR3 DNA: TGTGCCAGCAGCTTAGATTGGGGGGGCTCCGCGGAGCAGTTCTTC. Protein sequence: CASSLDWGGSAEQFF.

This clone was counted a few times. The chain joins TRBV27 to TRBJ2-3, with 11 bases that match TRBD2. With 2 bases clipped from V and 1 base from J, the junction kept 5 bases outside the gene matches. The CDR3 totals 17 residues. Germline-derived CDR1 and CDR2 are MNHEY and SMNVEV (reference sequence). This chain's CDR3 is CASSLSTSGRGTDTQYF. For the CDR3, the DNA is TGTGCCAGCAGTTTAAGTACTAGCGGGAGAGGCACAGATACGCAGTATTTT.